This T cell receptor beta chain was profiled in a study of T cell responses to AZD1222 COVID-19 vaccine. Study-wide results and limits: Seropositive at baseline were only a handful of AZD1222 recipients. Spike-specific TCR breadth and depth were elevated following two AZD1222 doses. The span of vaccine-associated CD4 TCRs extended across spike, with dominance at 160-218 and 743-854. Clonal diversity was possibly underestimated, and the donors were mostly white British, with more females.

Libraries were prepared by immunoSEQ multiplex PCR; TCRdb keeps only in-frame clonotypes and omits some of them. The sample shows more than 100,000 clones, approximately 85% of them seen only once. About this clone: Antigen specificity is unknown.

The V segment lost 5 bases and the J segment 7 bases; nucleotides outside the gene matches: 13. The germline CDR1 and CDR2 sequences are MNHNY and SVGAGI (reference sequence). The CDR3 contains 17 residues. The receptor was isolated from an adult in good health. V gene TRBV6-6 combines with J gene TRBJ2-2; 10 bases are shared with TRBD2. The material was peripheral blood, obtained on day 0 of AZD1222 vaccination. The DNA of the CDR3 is TGTGCCAGCAGTCGACCAGCGGGAGGGGAGAGGGGCGGGGAGCTGTTTTTT. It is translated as CASSRPAGGERGGELFF.